This T cell receptor (beta chain) originates from a study of early T cells in non-severe SARS-CoV-2 infection. At the level of the study: The input, bulk RNA from unsorted whole blood, was sequenced, and chains were unpaired.

The germline V gene has CDR1 SGHRS and CDR2 YFSETQ. V dropped 1 base and J dropped 2 bases, with 7 bases sitting between them. The CDR3 is 14 amino acids. This clonotype occurred many times. Tagging with unique molecular identifiers was applied to individual cDNA molecules. Using its own MiXCR run on the 5' RACE reads, TCRdb lists one record per CDR3 protein. The data contain roughly 53,000 distinct CDR3 sequences, over 9.5% of them singletons. The chain employs TRBV5-1 and TRBJ1-5, with D unresolved. The source material was whole blood. The TCR sequence derives from an adult who was a healthcare worker with PCR-confirmed SARS-CoV-2 infection or an uninfected control (not recorded which). The CDR3 spells CASSLQVGNQPQHF. The CDR3 DNA reads as TGCGCCAGCAGCTTGCAGGTGGGCAATCAGCCCCAGCATTTT.